The clone carrying this TCR beta chain was detected only a few times. The antigen is undetermined. Samples with a second dose at about 4 or about 12 weeks were pooled together. The CDR3 has 15 amino acids. Germline V gives CDR1 SNHLY, CDR2 FYNNEI. The ends lost 6 bases at V and 8 bases at J; junction bases unmatched: 12. The source of the sample is a study of T cell responses to AZD1222 COVID-19 vaccine. Findings and caveats of the study: Only a handful of AZD1222 recipients were seropositive at baseline. Spike-specific TCR breadth and depth grew following two AZD1222 doses.

TCRdb keeps only in-frame clones here, not all; method: immunoSEQ multiplex PCR. The table shows 110,000 or so clones, with 86% occurring only once. The material was peripheral blood, obtained 28 days after the second AZD1222 dose. The genes are TRBV2 and TRBJ1-2; TRBD1 aligns across 10 bases. The receptor was isolated from an adult who received the AZD1222 COVID-19 vaccine. DNA for the CDR3: TGTGCCAGCAGCGGCTCCGGGACAGGGGCCATCGGCTACACCTTC. Protein product: CASSGSGTGAIGYTF.